This T cell receptor beta chain was found in a study of Ad26.COV2.S vaccination and SARS-CoV-2 variants. About the research overall: Recipients of Ad26.COV2.S got it intramuscularly, once or twice 56 days apart.

Turning to this clone: Its antigen is unknown.

The study's findings and limits: Non-spike TCR breadth showed similarity between vaccine and placebo recipients.

Using immunoSEQ multiplex PCR, the repertoire was profiled, and TCRdb retains in-frame clones only, with some absent. The data contain 350,000 to 400,000 clones, around nine tenths of them singletons. Trimming took off 1 base at V and 6 bases at J, with 9 bases between the two ends. CDR1 is SGHAT, CDR2 FQNNGV, per germline. The CDR3 runs 13 residues. The treatment: some 19 received Ad26.COV2.S at low or high dose, single or two shots; roughly 5 received placebo; per-sample allocation not given. Sampling happened 63 days after the first vaccine or placebo injection. The genes are TRBV11-2 and TRBJ1-2; the D is unclear. The sample in question was peripheral blood, obtained in a trial of Ad26.COV2.S vaccine versus placebo. This sequence originates from a person aged 18-65 years who received the Ad26.COV2.S COVID-19 vaccine or a placebo. The DNA for the CDR3 is TGTGCCAGCAGCTTAGTATTTGGGGATGGCTACACCTTC. It yields the protein CASSLVFGDGYTF.